This record covers a single T cell receptor (beta chain). V lost 6 bases, J lost 4 bases, and 5 bases stayed unmatched. Germline V gene data show CDR1 as MNHEY and CDR2 as SVGAGI. The length of the CDR3 is 15 residues. This entry belongs to a study of blood T cells in healthy people across ages. It was approximately 10 milliliters of peripheral blood that were drawn from each donor. For the second PCR, which ran for about 7 to 11 cycles, a sample-barcoded 5' primer and a J-beta primer mix were used. From the 5' RACE reads, TCRdb called clonotypes with MiXCR, one entry per CDR3 protein. Of about a million distinct CDR3 sequences in the sample, around 46% were seen once.

This chain joins TRBV6-5 and TRBJ2-1; 11 bases map to TRBD2. This sequence originates from a man aged 25 to 40 in good health. The sequencing input was blood. CDR3 sequence: CASRPRTSGYNEQFF. For the CDR3, the DNA is TGTGCCAGCAGGCCGAGGACTAGCGGGTACAATGAGCAGTTCTTC.